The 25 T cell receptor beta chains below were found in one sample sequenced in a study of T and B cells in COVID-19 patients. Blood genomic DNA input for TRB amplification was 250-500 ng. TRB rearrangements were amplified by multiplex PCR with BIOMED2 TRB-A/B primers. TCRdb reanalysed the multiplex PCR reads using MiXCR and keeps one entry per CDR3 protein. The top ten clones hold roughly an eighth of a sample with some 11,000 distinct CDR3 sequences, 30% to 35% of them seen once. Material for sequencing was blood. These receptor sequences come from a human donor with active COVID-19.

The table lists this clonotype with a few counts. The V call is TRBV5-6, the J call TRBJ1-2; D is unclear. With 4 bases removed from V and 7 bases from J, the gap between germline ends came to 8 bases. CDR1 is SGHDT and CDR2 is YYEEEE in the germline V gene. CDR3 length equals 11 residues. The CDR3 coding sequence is TGTGCCAGCAGCCTTCGGGGTGGCTACACCTTC. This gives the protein CASSLRGGYTF.

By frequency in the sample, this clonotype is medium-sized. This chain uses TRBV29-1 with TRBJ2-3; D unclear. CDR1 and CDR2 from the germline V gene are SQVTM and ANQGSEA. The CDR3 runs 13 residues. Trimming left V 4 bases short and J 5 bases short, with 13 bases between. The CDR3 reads CSVGAFPGDTQYF. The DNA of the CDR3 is TGCAGCGTTGGGGCCTTTCCCGGAGATACGCAGTATTTT.

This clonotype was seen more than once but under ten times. The CDR3 coding sequence is TGTGCCAGCAGCTGGGGACAGGGTGCCTACGAGCAGTACTTC. It translates to CASSWGQGAYEQYF. The chain has TRBV5-4 and TRBJ2-7, with 9 nucleotides matching TRBD1. The ends lost 3 bases at V and 2 bases at J; junction bases unmatched: 3. Germline loops: CDR1 SGHNT, CDR2 YYREEE (reference sequence). The CDR3 has 14 amino acids.

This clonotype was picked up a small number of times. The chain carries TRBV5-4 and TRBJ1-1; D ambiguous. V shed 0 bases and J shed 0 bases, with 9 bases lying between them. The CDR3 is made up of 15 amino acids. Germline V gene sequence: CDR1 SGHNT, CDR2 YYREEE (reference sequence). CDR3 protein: CASSLAGRLNTEAFF. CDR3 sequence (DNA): TGTGCCAGCAGCTTGGCAGGCAGATTGAACACTGAAGCTTTCTTT. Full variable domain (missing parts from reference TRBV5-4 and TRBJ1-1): ETGVTQSPTHLIKTRGQQVTLRCSSQSGHNTVSWYQQALGQGPQFIFQYYREEENGRGNFPPRFSGLQFPNYSSELNVNALELDDSALYLCASSLAGRLNTEAFFGQGTRLTVV.

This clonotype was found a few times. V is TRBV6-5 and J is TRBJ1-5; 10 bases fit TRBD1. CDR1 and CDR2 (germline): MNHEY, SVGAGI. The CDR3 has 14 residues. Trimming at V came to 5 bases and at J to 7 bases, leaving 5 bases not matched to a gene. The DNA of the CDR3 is TGTGCCAGCAGTACCAGGACAGGGGGGCAGCCCCAGCATTTT. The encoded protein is CASSTRTGGQPQHF.

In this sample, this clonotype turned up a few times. The CDR3 DNA follows: TGTGCCAGCAGTTACTCGAGTATGCAGGGGTCTGGAAACACCATATATTTT. This encodes CASSYSSMQGSGNTIYF. This rearrangement joins TRBV6-5 to TRBJ1-3; D might be TRBD1 (6 bases). Trimming took off 0 bases at V and 1 base at J, with 13 bases between the two ends. Germline lookup yields CDR1 MNHEY and CDR2 SVGAGI. The CDR3 is 17 residues long.

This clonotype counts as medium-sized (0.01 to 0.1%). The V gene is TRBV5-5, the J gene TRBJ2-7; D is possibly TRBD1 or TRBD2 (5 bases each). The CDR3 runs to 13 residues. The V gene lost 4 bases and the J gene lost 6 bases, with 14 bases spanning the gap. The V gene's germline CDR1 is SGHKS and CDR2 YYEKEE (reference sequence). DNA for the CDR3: TGTGCCAGCAGCCCCGGGGCTCCTGGCGAGCAGTACTTC. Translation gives CASSPGAPGEQYF.

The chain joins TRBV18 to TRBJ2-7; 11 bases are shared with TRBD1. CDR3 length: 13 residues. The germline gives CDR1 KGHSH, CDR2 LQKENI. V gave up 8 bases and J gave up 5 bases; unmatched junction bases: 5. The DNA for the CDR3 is TGTGCCAGCCGAAGGACAGGGGGCCACGAGCAGTACTTC. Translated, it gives CASRRTGGHEQYF.

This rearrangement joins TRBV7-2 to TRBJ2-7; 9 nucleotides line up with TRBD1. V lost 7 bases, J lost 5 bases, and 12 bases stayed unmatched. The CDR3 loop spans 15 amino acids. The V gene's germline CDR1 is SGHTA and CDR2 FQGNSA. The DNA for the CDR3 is TGTGCCAGCACTTCACTGGGGACAGGGAGCCACGAGCAGTACTTC. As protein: CASTSLGTGSHEQYF.

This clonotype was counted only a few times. The CDR3 here is CARVPGPTEAFF. The CDR3 bases are TGTGCCAGAGTCCCGGGCCCCACTGAAGCTTTCTTT. V usage is TRBV5-3 and J usage is TRBJ1-1; unclear D gene. TRBV5-3 is flagged as an ORF with uncertain function. V shed 7 bases and J shed 4 bases, with 11 bases lying between them. The CDR3 covers 12 residues.

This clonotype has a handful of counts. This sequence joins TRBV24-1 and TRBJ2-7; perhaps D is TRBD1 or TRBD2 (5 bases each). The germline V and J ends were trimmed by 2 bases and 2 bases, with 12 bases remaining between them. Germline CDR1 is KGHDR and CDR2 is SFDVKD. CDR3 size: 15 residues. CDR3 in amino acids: CATSDSGGDPYEQYF. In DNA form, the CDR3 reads TGTGCCACCAGTGATTCTGGGGGAGATCCCTACGAGCAGTACTTC.

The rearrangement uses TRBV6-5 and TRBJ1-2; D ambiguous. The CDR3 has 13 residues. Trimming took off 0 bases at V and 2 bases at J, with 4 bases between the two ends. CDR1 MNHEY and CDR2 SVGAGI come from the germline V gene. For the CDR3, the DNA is TGTGCCAGCAGTTACTCGGGGAACTATGGCTACACCTTC. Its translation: CASSYSGNYGYTF.

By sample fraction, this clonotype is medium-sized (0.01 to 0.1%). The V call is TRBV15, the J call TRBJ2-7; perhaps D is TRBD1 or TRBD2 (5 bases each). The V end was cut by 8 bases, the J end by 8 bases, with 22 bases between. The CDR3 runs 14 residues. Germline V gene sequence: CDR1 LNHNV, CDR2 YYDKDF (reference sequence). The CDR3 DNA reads TGTGCCACCGCCCGAGTACGGGACGCAAGTCAGCAGTACTTC. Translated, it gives CATARVRDASQQYF.

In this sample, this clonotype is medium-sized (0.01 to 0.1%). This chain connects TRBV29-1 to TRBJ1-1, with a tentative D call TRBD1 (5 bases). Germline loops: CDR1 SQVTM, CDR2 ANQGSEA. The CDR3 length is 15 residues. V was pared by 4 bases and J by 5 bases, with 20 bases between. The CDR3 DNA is TGCAGCGTTGTATCGGGGAATAGGGGAAGGACTGAAGCTTTCTTT. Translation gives CSVVSGNRGRTEAFF. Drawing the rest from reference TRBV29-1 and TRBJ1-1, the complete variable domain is SAVISQKPSRDICQRGTSLTIQCQVDSQVTMMFWYRQQPGQSLTLIATANQGSEATYESGFVIDKFPISRPNLTFSTLTVSNMSPEDSSIYLCSVVSGNRGRTEAFFGQGTRLTVV.

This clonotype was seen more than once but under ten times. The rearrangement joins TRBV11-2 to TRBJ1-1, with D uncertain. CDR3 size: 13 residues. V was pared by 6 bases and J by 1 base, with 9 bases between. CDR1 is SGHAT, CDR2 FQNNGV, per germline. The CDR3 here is CASSRNSNTEAFF. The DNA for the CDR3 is TGTGCCAGCAGTAGAAACTCGAACACTGAAGCTTTCTTT.

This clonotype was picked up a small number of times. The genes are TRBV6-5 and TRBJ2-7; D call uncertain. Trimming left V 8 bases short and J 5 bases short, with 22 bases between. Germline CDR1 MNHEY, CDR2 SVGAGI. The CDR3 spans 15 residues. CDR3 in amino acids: CASGNLGGSPHEQYF. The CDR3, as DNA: TGTGCCAGCGGTAACCTTGGTGGATCTCCCCACGAGCAGTACTTC.

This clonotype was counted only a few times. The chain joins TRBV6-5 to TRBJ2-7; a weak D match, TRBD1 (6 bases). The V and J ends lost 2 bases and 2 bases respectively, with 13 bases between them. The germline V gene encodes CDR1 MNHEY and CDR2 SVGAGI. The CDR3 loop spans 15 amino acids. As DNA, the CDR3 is TGTGCCAGCAGTTACGTGGCCGGGACAACCTACGAGCAGTACTTC. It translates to CASSYVAGTTYEQYF.

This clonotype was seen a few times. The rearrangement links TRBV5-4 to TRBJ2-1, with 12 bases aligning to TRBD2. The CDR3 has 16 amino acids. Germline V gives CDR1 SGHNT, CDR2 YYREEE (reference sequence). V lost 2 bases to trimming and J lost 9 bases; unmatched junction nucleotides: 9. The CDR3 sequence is CASSFGASGGAGEQFF. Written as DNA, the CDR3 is TGTGCCAGCAGCTTCGGTGCTAGCGGGGGGGCCGGTGAGCAGTTCTTC.

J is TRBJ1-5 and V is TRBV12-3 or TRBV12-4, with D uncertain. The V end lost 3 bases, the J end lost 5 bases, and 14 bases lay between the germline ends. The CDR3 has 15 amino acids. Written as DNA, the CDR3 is TGTGCCAGCAGTTTTAACAGCCTCGGGGATCAGCCCCAGCATTTT. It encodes CASSFNSLGDQPQHF.

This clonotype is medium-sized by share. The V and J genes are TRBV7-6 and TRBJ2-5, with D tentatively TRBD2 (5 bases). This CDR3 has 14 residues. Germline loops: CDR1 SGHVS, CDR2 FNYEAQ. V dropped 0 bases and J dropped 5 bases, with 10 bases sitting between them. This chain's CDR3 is CASSLALASETQYF. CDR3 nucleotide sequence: TGTGCCAGCAGCTTAGCGCTAGCCTCGGAGACCCAGTACTTC.

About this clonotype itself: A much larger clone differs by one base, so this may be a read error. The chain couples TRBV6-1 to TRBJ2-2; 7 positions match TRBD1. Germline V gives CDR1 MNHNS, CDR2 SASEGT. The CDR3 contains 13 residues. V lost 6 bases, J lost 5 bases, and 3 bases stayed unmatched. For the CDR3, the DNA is TGTGCCAGCAGGACAGGGTCTACCGGGGAGCTGTTTTTT. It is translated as CASRTGSTGELFF.

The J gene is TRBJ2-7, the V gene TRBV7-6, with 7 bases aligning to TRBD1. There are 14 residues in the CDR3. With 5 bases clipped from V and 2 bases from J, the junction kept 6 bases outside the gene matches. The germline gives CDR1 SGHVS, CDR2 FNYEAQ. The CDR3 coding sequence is TGTGCCAGCAGCACCCGACAGGGAACCTACGAGCAGTACTTC. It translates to CASSTRQGTYEQYF. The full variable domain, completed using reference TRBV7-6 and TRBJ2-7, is GAGVSQSPRYKVTKRGQDVALRCDPISGHVSLYWYRQALGQGPEFLTYFNYEAQQDKSGLPNDRFSAERPEGSISTLTIQRTEQRDSAMYRCASSTRQGTYEQYFGPGTRLTVT.

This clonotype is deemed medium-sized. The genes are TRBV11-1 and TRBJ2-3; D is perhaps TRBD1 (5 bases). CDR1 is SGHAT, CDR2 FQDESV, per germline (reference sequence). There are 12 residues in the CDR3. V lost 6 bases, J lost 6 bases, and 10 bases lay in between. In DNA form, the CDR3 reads TGTGCCAGCAGTCGTTACAGGGATACGCAGTATTTT. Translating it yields CASSRYRDTQYF.

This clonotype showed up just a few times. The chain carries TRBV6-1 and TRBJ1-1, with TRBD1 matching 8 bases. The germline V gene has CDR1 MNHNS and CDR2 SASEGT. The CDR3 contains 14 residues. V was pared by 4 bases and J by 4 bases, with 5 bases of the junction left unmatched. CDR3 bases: TGTGCCAGCAGTGTGGACAGGGTGGGCACTGAAGCTTTCTTT. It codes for CASSVDRVGTEAFF.

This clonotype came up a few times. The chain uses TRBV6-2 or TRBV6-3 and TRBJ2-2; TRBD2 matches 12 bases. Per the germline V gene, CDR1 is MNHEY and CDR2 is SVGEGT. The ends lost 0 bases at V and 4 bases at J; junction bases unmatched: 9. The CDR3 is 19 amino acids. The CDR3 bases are TGTGCCAGCAGTTACTCACTAGCGGGGGGAAGCCTAGCCACCGGGGAGCTGTTTTTT. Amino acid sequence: CASSYSLAGGSLATGELFF.